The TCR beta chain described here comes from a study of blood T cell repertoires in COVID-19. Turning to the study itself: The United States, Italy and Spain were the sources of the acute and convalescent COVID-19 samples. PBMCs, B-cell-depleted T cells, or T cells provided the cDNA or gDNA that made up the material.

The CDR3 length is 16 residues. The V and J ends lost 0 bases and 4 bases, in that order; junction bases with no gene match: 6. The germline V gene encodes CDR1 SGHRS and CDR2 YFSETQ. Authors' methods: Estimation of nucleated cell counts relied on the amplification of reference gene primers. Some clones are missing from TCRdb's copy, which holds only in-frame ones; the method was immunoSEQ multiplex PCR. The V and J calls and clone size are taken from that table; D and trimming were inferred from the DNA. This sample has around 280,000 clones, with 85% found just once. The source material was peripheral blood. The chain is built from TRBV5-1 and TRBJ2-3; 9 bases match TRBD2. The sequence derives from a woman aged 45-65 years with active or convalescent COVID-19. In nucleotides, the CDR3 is TGCGCCAGCAGCTTGGAGGCTAGCGGGAATTCAGATACGCAGTATTTT. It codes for CASSLEASGNSDTQYF.